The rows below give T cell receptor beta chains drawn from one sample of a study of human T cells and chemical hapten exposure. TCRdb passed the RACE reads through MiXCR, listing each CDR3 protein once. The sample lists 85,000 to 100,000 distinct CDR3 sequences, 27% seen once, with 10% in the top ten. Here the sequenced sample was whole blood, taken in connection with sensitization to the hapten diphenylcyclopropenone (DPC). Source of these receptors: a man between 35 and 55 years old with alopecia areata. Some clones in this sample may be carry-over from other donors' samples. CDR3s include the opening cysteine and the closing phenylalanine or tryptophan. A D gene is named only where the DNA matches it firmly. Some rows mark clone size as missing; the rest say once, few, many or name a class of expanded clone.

cdr3_aa: CASSLAASGFYEQYF
cdr3_nt: TGTGCCAGCAGCTTAGCGGCTAGCGGGTTCTACGAGCAGTACTTC
d_call: TRBD2
j_call: TRBJ2-7
v_call: TRBV7-8
clone_size: many

cdr3_aa: CSAESSGPNYGYTF
cdr3_nt: TGCAGTGCCGAAAGTTCAGGGCCTAACTATGGCTACACCTTC
d_call: -
j_call: TRBJ1-2
v_call: TRBV20-1
clone_size: -

cdr3_aa: CSARQTLRDFALHF
cdr3_nt: TGCAGTGCTAGACAAACGCTCCGGGACTTTGCCCTCCACTTT
d_call: -
j_call: TRBJ1-6
v_call: TRBV20-1
clone_size: few

cdr3_aa: CASSTGQACYGYTF
cdr3_nt: TGTGCCAGCAGTACGGGACAGGCCTGCTATGGCTACACCTTC
d_call: TRBD1
j_call: TRBJ1-2
v_call: TRBV12-3/TRBV12-4
clone_size: -

cdr3_aa: CASSPGTGVDTQYF
cdr3_nt: TGTGCCAGCAGCCCGGGGACTGGAGTTGATACGCAGTATTTT
d_call: -
j_call: TRBJ2-3
v_call: TRBV7-9
clone_size: few

cdr3_aa: CASSPFSGRFTGELFF
cdr3_nt: TGTGCCAGCAGCCCCTTTAGCGGGAGGTTCACCGGGGAGCTGTTTTTT
d_call: TRBD2
j_call: TRBJ2-2
v_call: TRBV12-3/TRBV12-4
clone_size: -

cdr3_aa: CASSQDRLAGLDEQFF
cdr3_nt: TGCGCCAGCAGCCAAGACCGACTAGCGGGATTGGATGAGCAGTTCTTC
d_call: TRBD2
j_call: TRBJ2-1
v_call: TRBV4-3
clone_size: few

cdr3_aa: CASSADRSASSYEQYF
cdr3_nt: TGTGCCAGCAGCGCCGACAGGTCTGCAAGCTCCTACGAGCAGTACTTC
d_call: -
j_call: TRBJ2-7
v_call: TRBV9
clone_size: -

cdr3_aa: CAISEEGVGTDTQYF
cdr3_nt: TGTGCCATCAGCGAAGAGGGGGTTGGCACAGATACGCAGTATTTT
d_call: -
j_call: TRBJ2-3
v_call: TRBV10-3
clone_size: -

cdr3_aa: CASSPAGGLRYGYTF
cdr3_nt: TGTGCCAGCTCACCTGCGGGGGGGCTGCGGTATGGCTACACCTTC
d_call: -
j_call: TRBJ1-2
v_call: TRBV18
clone_size: -

cdr3_aa: CASSSRWGDTQETQYF
cdr3_nt: TGTGCCAGCAGTTCCCGGTGGGGGGACACCCAAGAGACCCAGTACTTC
d_call: -
j_call: TRBJ2-5
v_call: TRBV6-5
clone_size: few

cdr3_aa: CASSSRAPSREQFF
cdr3_nt: TGTGCCAGCAGCTCGAGGGCCCCGTCGAGGGAGCAGTTCTTC
d_call: -
j_call: TRBJ2-1
v_call: TRBV9
clone_size: few

cdr3_aa: CSASDSGRGGDTQYF
cdr3_nt: TGCAGTGCTAGTGACAGCGGGAGAGGAGGAGATACGCAGTATTTT
d_call: TRBD2
j_call: TRBJ2-3
v_call: TRBV20-1
clone_size: -

cdr3_aa: CASSLGPTGANVLTF
cdr3_nt: TGTGCCAGCAGCTTAGGACCAACTGGGGCCAACGTCCTGACTTTC
d_call: -
j_call: TRBJ2-6
v_call: TRBV7-3
clone_size: -

cdr3_aa: CACFLGLVTNTGELFF
cdr3_nt: TGTGCCTGTTTTTTGGGACTCGTAACGAACACCGGGGAGCTGTTTTTT
d_call: -
j_call: TRBJ2-2
v_call: TRBV7-9
clone_size: -

cdr3_aa: CSPLAVGSDEQFF
cdr3_nt: TGCAGTCCTCTGGCGGTAGGAAGCGATGAGCAGTTCTTC
d_call: -
j_call: TRBJ2-1
v_call: TRBV20-1
clone_size: -

cdr3_aa: CSARDPTSGSENEQFF
cdr3_nt: TGCAGTGCTAGAGATCCTACTAGCGGGAGTGAGAATGAGCAGTTCTTC
d_call: TRBD2
j_call: TRBJ2-1
v_call: TRBV20-1
clone_size: -

cdr3_aa: CASSPPGSGTGSHEQYF
cdr3_nt: TGTGCCAGCTCACCACCTGGATCCGGGACAGGGTCCCACGAGCAGTACTTC
d_call: TRBD1
j_call: TRBJ2-7
v_call: TRBV18
clone_size: few

cdr3_aa: CSAKLGQGVYEQYF
cdr3_nt: TGCAGTGCTAAACTGGGACAGGGGGTCTACGAGCAGTACTTC
d_call: TRBD1
j_call: TRBJ2-7
v_call: TRBV20-1
clone_size: -

cdr3_aa: CASSLGSAGPDTQYF
cdr3_nt: TGTGCCAGCAGTTTAGGGTCGGCAGGGCCAGATACGCAGTATTTT
d_call: -
j_call: TRBJ2-3
v_call: TRBV28
clone_size: -

cdr3_aa: CASSLRGPKNIQYF
cdr3_nt: TGTGCCAGCAGTCTCAGGGGTCCCAAAAACATTCAGTACTTC
d_call: -
j_call: TRBJ2-4
v_call: TRBV28
clone_size: -

cdr3_aa: CASSSHAAEKQFF
cdr3_nt: TGTGCCAGCAGCTCCCACGCCGCCGAAAAGCAGTTCTTC
d_call: -
j_call: TRBJ2-1
v_call: TRBV11-3
clone_size: -

cdr3_aa: CSVAPRLAGQGEQFF
cdr3_nt: TGCAGCGTTGCCCCCAGACTAGCGGGACAGGGAGAGCAGTTCTTC
d_call: TRBD2
j_call: TRBJ2-1
v_call: TRBV29-1
clone_size: -

cdr3_aa: CASSSSLADTQYF
cdr3_nt: TGTGCCAGCAGCTCCTCGCTTGCAGATACGCAGTATTTT
d_call: -
j_call: TRBJ2-3
v_call: TRBV7-6
clone_size: few

cdr3_aa: CAAGGSNQPQHF
cdr3_nt: TGTGCGGCAGGGGGAAGCAATCAGCCCCAGCATTTT
d_call: TRBD1
j_call: TRBJ1-5
v_call: TRBV28
clone_size: few

cdr3_aa: CATRGLAGGPSDTQYF
cdr3_nt: TGTGCCACCAGGGGACTAGCGGGAGGGCCTTCAGATACGCAGTATTTT
d_call: TRBD2
j_call: TRBJ2-3
v_call: TRBV24-1
clone_size: few

cdr3_aa: CASRPKGGGSNYGYTF
cdr3_nt: TGTGCCAGCAGGCCAAAGGGGGGGGGATCTAACTATGGCTACACCTTC
d_call: -
j_call: TRBJ1-2
v_call: TRBV27
clone_size: -

cdr3_aa: CSATSGRGSYEQYF
cdr3_nt: TGCAGTGCGACCAGCGGGAGAGGGTCCTACGAGCAGTACTTC
d_call: TRBD2
j_call: TRBJ2-7
v_call: TRBV20-1
clone_size: -

cdr3_aa: CASSPWGGILYYEQYF
cdr3_nt: TGTGCCAGCAGCCCGTGGGGGGGTATCCTCTACTACGAGCAGTACTTC
d_call: TRBD2
j_call: TRBJ2-7
v_call: TRBV7-8
clone_size: once

cdr3_aa: CASSYLSDEQFF
cdr3_nt: TGTGCCAGCAGCTACCTCTCGGATGAGCAGTTCTTC
d_call: -
j_call: TRBJ2-1
v_call: TRBV7-2
clone_size: -

cdr3_aa: CASSPSRGQAHEQFF
cdr3_nt: TGTGCCAGCAGCCCTTCTCGTGGGCAGGCGCATGAGCAGTTCTTC
d_call: -
j_call: TRBJ2-1
v_call: TRBV7-3
clone_size: -